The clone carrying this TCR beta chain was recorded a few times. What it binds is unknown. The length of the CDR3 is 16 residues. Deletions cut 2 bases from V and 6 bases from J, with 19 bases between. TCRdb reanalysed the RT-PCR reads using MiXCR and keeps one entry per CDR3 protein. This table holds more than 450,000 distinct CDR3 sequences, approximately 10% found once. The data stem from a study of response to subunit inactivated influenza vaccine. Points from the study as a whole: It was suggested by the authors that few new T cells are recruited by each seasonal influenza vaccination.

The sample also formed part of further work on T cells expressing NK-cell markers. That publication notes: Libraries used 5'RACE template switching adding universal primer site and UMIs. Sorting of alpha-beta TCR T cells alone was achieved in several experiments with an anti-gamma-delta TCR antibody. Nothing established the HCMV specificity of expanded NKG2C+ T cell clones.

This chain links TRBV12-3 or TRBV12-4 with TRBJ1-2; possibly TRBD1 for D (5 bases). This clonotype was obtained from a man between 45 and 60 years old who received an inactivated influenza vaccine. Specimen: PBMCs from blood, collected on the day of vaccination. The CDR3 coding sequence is TGTGCCAGCAGTTTAAGCGGGGCATTTGTAAAAAATGGCTACACCTTC. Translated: CASSLSGAFVKNGYTF.